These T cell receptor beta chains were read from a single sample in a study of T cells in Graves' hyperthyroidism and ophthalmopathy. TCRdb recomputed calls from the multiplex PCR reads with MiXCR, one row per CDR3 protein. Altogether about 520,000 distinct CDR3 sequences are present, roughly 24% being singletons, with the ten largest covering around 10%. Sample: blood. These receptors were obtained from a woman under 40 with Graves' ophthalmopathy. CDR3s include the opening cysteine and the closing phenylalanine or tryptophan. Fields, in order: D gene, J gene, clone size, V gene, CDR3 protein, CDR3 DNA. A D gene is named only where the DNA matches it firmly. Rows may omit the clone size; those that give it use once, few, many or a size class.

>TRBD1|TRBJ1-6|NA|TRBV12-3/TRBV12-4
CASTSRGGQSNSPLHF
TGTGCCAGCACCTCTCGGGGGGGACAGTCAAATTCACCCCTCCACTTT
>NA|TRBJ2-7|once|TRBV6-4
CASSDTAVTYEQYF
TGTGCCAGCAGTGATACCGCAGTAACCTACGAGCAGTACTTC
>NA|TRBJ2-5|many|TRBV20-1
CSARSNVGKETQYF
TGCAGTGCTAGAAGCAATGTGGGGAAGGAGACCCAGTACTTC
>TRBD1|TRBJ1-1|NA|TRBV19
CATLDRVGEAFF
TGTGCCACCCTGGACAGGGTGGGTGAAGCTTTCTTT
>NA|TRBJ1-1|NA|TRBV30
CASPTGTGNGGTEAFF
TGTGCCTCCCCAACAGGGACGGGTAATGGTGGCACTGAAGCTTTCTTT
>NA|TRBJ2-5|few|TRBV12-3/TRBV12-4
CASRESGIQETQYF
TGTGCCAGCAGAGAATCAGGGATTCAAGAGACCCAGTACTTC
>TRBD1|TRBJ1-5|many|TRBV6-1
CASGDRHNQPQHF
TGTGCCAGCGGGGACAGGCACAATCAGCCCCAGCATTTT
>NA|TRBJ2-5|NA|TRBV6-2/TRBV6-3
CASSPSGLKTQYF
TGTGCCAGCAGCCCCTCCGGGTTGAAGACCCAGTACTTC
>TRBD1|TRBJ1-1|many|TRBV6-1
CASTPQAGGLGAFF
TGTGCCAGCACCCCACAGGCAGGGGGACTTGGAGCTTTCTTT
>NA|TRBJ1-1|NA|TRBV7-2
CASRLDRGTEAFF
TGTGCCAGCAGGTTGGACAGAGGCACTGAAGCTTTCTTT
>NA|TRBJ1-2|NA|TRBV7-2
CASSESRGKGYTF
TGTGCCAGCAGCGAATCCAGGGGCAAAGGCTACACCTTC
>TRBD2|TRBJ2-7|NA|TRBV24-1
CATRVRGGQLGEQYF
TGTGCCACCAGGGTCCGCGGGGGGCAACTTGGCGAGCAGTACTTC